These 11 T cell receptor beta chains were all obtained from the same sample, sequenced in a study of Graves' ophthalmopathy and Graves' hyperthyroidism. Researchers took RNA transcripts and amplified TCR beta CDR3 regions from them. Scientists carried out first-round RT-PCR using HTBI primers and then a second-round multiplex PCR. TCRdb re-derived calls from the multiplex PCR reads in MiXCR, one entry per CDR3 protein. This sample yields some 1.1 million distinct CDR3 sequences, of which about 40% are seen a single time; roughly 10% belongs to the top ten. The specimen sequenced was peripheral blood or thyroid tissue (not recorded which). The receptors were gathered from an adult man with Graves' hyperthyroidism.

The V call is TRBV29-1, the J call TRBJ2-1, with 12 bases aligning to TRBD2. The germline V gene encodes CDR1 SQVTM and CDR2 ANQGSEA. V gave up 6 bases and J gave up 8 bases; unmatched junction bases: 8. The CDR3 is 14 amino acids. As DNA, the CDR3 is TGCAGCGTCTTATCTAGCGGGGGGGACCATGAGCAGTTCTTC. Its protein product is CSVLSSGGDHEQFF.

The table lists this clonotype with many counts. V gene TRBV29-1 combines with J gene TRBJ1-1; D unclear. The CDR3 totals 11 residues. CDR1 and CDR2 (germline): SQVTM, ANQGSEA. V was clipped by 3 bases and J by 3 bases, with 5 bases between them. The CDR3 is CSVDDYTEAFF. The CDR3, as DNA: TGCAGCGTTGATGACTACACTGAAGCTTTCTTT. Full variable domain (outside the CDR3, taken from reference TRBV29-1 and TRBJ1-1): SAVISQKPSRDICQRGTSLTIQCQVDSQVTMMFWYRQQPGQSLTLIATANQGSEATYESGFVIDKFPISRPNLTFSTLTVSNMSPEDSSIYLCSVDDYTEAFFGQGTRLTVV.

V usage is TRBV4-3 and J usage is TRBJ1-2, with D possibly TRBD1 on 6 matching bases. Looked up from germline, CDR1 is LGHNA and CDR2 is YSLEER. The CDR3 covers 16 residues. Between the trimmed V and J ends, which lost 4 bases and 4 bases, there was a span of 19 bases. CDR3 DNA: TGCGCCAGCAGCCGTTTGAGACAGGAGCTGGGCTATGGCTACACCTTC. Translation gives CASSRLRQELGYGYTF.

This clonotype was seen more than once but under ten times. It is likely a read error, because the conserved phenylalanine at the end of the CDR3 is missing. This chain uses TRBV5-1 with TRBJ2-7, with D unclear. Trimming pared 5 bases from V and 1 base from J, leaving 7 bases between. The CDR3 has 12 residues. CDR1 is SGHRS, CDR2 YFSETQ, per germline. The CDR3 protein is CASSGDSYEQYL. CDR3 bases: TGCGCCAGCAGTGGTGATTCCTACGAGCAGTACCTC.

This sequence joins TRBV9 and TRBJ1-2; 9 nucleotides align to TRBD1. Trimming took 4 bases from V and 4 from J; bases not matched to a gene: 8. The CDR3 runs to 15 residues. Per germline, CDR1 SGDLS and CDR2 YYNGEE. CDR3 in DNA: TGTGCCAGCAGCCCGCGGACAGGGGCGGCCTATGGCTACACCTTC. Its translation is CASSPRTGAAYGYTF. Based on the CDR3 plus reference TRBV9 and TRBJ1-2, the full variable domain is DSGVTQTPKHLITATGQRVTLRCSPRSGDLSVYWYQQSLDQGLQFLIQYYNGEERAKGNILERFSAQQFPDLHSELNLSSLELGDSALYFCASSPRTGAAYGYTFGSGTRLTVV.

Only a few counts were recorded for this clonotype. The V gene is TRBV5-1, the J gene TRBJ1-2; possibly TRBD1 for D (5 bases). This CDR3 has 14 amino acids. V was shortened by 5 bases and J by 7 bases, with 18 bases between the two germline ends. Per the germline V gene, CDR1 is SGHRS and CDR2 is YFSETQ. The CDR3 loop is CASRPDGTGRGYTF. For the CDR3, the DNA is TGCGCCAGCAGACCTGACGGGACTGGTCGTGGCTACACCTTC. Looking up the rest from reference TRBV5-1 and TRBJ1-2 gives the full variable domain: KAGVTQTPRYLIKTRGQQVTLSCSPISGHRSVSWYQQTPGQGLQFLFEYFSETQRNKGNFPGRFSGRQFSNSRSEMNVSTLELGDSALYLCASRPDGTGRGYTFGSGTRLTVV.

This clonotype was seen repeatedly, ten times or more. This chain joins TRBV6-5 and TRBJ2-5, with D possibly matching TRBD2 (5 bases). V lost 6 bases and J 5 bases, leaving 13 bases between the germline ends. Germline loops: CDR1 MNHEY, CDR2 SVGAGI. The CDR3 is 13 residues long. CDR3 in DNA: TGTGCCAGCAGGAGGGTATCCGGGGAGACCCAGTACTTC. It translates to CASRRVSGETQYF.

The chain couples TRBV19 to TRBJ2-5; 8 bases agree with TRBD1. The CDR3 has 15 amino acids. CDR1 LNHDA and CDR2 SQIVND come from the germline V gene (reference sequence). The J segment lost 5 bases and the V segment lost 4 bases, leaving 9 bases of the junction unmatched. CDR3 nucleotide sequence: TGTGCCAGTAGTAGGGAACAGGGGGAGCCGGAGACCCAGTACTTC. Amino acid sequence: CASSREQGEPETQYF. The variable domain in full, completed from reference TRBV19 and TRBJ2-5, reads DGGITQSPKYLFRKEGQNVTLSCEQNLNHDAMYWYRQDPGQGLRLIYYSQIVNDFQKGDIAEGYSVSREKKESFPLTVTSAQKNPTAFYLCASSREQGEPETQYFGPGTRLLVL.

In its sample, this clonotype was seen many times. The chain combines TRBV4-3 with TRBJ1-1; D gene ambiguous. Trimming left V 4 bases short and J 5 bases short, with 17 bases between. Germline assignment: CDR1 LGHNA and CDR2 YSLEER. This CDR3 has 15 amino acids. CDR3 coding DNA: TGCGCCAGCAGCCGCGACCGGGGTTCATGGACTGAAGCTTTCTTT. Amino acid sequence: CASSRDRGSWTEAFF.

This clonotype is a singleton in its sample. The chain uses TRBV25-1 and TRBJ2-2; the D is unclear. Trimming left V 6 bases short and J 0 bases short, with 11 bases between. CDR3 length: 15 amino acids. The germline V gene encodes CDR1 MGHDK and CDR2 SYGVNS. The CDR3 loop is CASSHSATNTGELFF. The CDR3, as DNA: TGTGCCAGCAGCCACTCGGCCACGAACACCGGGGAGCTGTTTTTT.

This clonotype was detected ten times or more. The chain couples TRBV7-8 to TRBJ1-6; no clear D gene. The V end was cut by 2 bases, the J end by 10 bases, with 15 bases between. The CDR3 totals 15 residues. Per the germline V gene, CDR1 is SGHVS and CDR2 is FQNEAQ. Here the CDR3 reads CASSLSLTLGSPLHF. DNA for the CDR3: TGTGCCAGCAGCTTAAGTCTCACACTAGGGTCACCCCTCCACTTT.